The TCR beta chain under discussion was sequenced for a study of blood T cell repertoires in COVID-19. Here immunoSEQ multiplex PCR was the method, and the copy in TCRdb shows in-frame clones only, minus some. The sample holds about 140,000 clones, 65% to 80% seen once. The CDR3 is 12 amino acids. The V end lost 3 bases, the J end lost 3 bases, and 6 bases lay between the germline ends. The germline V gene encodes CDR1 MDHEN and CDR2 SYDVKM. The sequencing input was peripheral blood. The receptor's source is a man in his sixties with acute or convalescent COVID-19. The chain joins TRBV28 to TRBJ2-7; D ambiguous. The CDR3, as DNA: TGTGCCAGCAGTTTGTCCTACTACGAGCAGTACTTC. Its translation: CASSLSYYEQYF.